The sequence of this T cell receptor beta chain was determined in a study of beta chain features in type 1 diabetes. Study results and limitations: Individuals with type 1 diabetes displayed fewer insertions and more deletions at VDJ junctions. Within each of all four CD4+ subsets, Type 1 diabetes patients had TCRB CDR3s that were moderately but significantly shorter.

It was one heparinised blood draw, averaging approximately 100 mL, that each donor gave. Sorting of CD4+ naive, central memory, regulatory and stem cell-like memory cells was performed via CD45RO/CCR7/CD25/CD127/CD95/CD27. About this clone: The target antigen is unknown.

The germline V gene encodes CDR1 SGHRS and CDR2 YFSETQ. The CDR3 contains 17 residues. The J segment lost 4 bases and the V segment lost 6 bases, leaving 14 bases of the junction unmatched. Every isolated RNA sample was fully reverse transcribed, so sequencing captured expressed TCRB transcripts. Clones were read by immunoSEQ multiplex PCR, and TCRdb kept only the in-frame ones, dropping some. The table lists some 350,000 clones, 8.5% to 10% of them singletons. Sequencing was done on a sample of central memory CD4+ T cells from blood. This rearrangement joins TRBV5-1 to TRBJ2-2; 8 bases fit TRBD2. The clonotype was recovered from a man younger than 45 with type 1 diabetes. CDR3: CASTPTPGLVSTGELFF. The CDR3 coding sequence is TGCGCCAGCACCCCTACTCCGGGACTAGTGAGCACCGGGGAGCTGTTTTTT.